This T cell receptor (beta chain) was profiled in a study of Tregs in tolerant kidney transplant recipients. Thawed PBMCs were FACS-sorted into unstimulated CD4+CD25+CD127- regulatory T cells, CD4+CD25- non-regulatory cells, CD4 and CD8 cells. Some clones are missing from TCRdb's copy, which holds only in-frame ones; the method was immunoSEQ multiplex PCR. The sample lists about 110,000 clones, nearly 90% occurring once. CDR3 length equals 18 residues. V gave up 2 bases and J gave up 4 bases; unmatched junction bases: 11. The V gene's germline CDR1 is SGHNT and CDR2 YYREEE (reference sequence). Comments on this clone: The antigen remains undetermined.

Overall study findings and caveats: Expanding Tregs on activated donor B cells appeared to best identify donor-specific TCRbeta clones. Changing PCR primers prevented nucleotide comparison between some patients' samples. Few patients were studied, so findings need validation in larger groups.

This sequence joins TRBV5-4 and TRBJ2-2; TRBD1 matches at 10 bases. This TCR was recovered from a human donor who received a combined kidney and bone marrow transplant. The sample in question was CD4+ T cells from blood, obtained before the transplant. Here the CDR3 reads CASSFRTGGFTSTGELFF. The CDR3 DNA is TGTGCCAGCAGCTTCCGGACAGGGGGGTTCACGAGCACCGGGGAGCTGTTTTTT.